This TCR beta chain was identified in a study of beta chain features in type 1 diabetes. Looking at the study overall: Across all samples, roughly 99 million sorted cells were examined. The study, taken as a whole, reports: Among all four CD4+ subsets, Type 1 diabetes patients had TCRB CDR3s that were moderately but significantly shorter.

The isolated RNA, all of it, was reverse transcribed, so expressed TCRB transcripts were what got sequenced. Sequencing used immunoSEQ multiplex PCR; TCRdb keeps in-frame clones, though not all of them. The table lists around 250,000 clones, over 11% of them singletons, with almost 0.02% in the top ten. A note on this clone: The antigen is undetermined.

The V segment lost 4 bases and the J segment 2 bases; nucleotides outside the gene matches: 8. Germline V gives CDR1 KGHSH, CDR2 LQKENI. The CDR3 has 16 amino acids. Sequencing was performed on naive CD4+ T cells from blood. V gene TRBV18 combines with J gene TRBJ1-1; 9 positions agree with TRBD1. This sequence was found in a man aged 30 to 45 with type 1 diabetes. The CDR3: CASSRDRGSLNTEAFF. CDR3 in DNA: TGTGCCAGCTCACGAGACAGGGGGAGTCTTAACACTGAAGCTTTCTTT.